The sequence of this T cell receptor beta chain was determined in a study of tumor and adjacent non-tumor tissue in lung cancer (dated by TCRdb to the late 2010s). Study-wide context: The cohort included some twelve adenocarcinoma, 2 squamous cell carcinoma and 1 small cell lung cancer patients. Sequencing produced 130 million or so productive TCRbeta reads in total, an average of about 4.5 million reads per sample. A few dozen paired specimens, one tumor and one normal lung sample per patient, were profiled by TCRbeta CDR3 sequencing. The study compared bulk TCRbeta repertoires from lung tumor tissue and matched distant non-tumor lung tissue of approximately 14 lung cancer patients. Ages among the roughly 15 patients ranged from roughly 30 to 76 years, there were roughly 10 men and 5 women, and disease was at TNM stage I to III.

The library was built by means of multiplex PCR. Instrument on record: Illumina HiSeq 2500. TCRbeta libraries were constructed through three rounds of nested PCR with primers (Table S4) according to protocols adapted from ARM-PCR. Before sequencing, PCR products of 200-500 bp were cut from the gel and purified using the QIAquick gel extraction kit. The study's processing was this. Reads were cleaned with Trimmomatic, merged with FLASH into complete CDR3 sequences, and assigned to V(D)J germline segments with MiTCR. Clonal diversity was calculated as the inverse Simpson's index using VDJtools. A read counted as productive if the sequence was in-frame and lacked a premature stop codon. TCRdb redid the processing of the public reads, applying fastp at Q25 and MiXCR, and retained in-frame beta chains. For every CDR3 protein sequence, its rows merge into one entry that carries the most common genes and DNA. The authors' filters were not applied to this entry. Recorded for this sample are approximately 120,000 distinct CDR3 sequences; more than 60% of them occurred a single time. Approximately 35% of the sample goes to the ten largest clones.

The table lists this clonotype with a few counts. The antigen it binds to is not known. Within one base of it there is no much larger clone, and no base qualities were kept. Overall study outcomes, separate from this receptor: TCR diversity (inverse Simpson) was significantly higher in tumor than in normal lung tissue (approximately 400 vs 170, P = 0.0075, Mann-Whitney U test). The cohort had only around 14 patients, and the authors noted that larger samples and more detailed clinical data are needed. Significantly higher TCR diversity was found in younger patients, and higher tumor TCR diversity was associated with shorter overall and disease-free survival. In normal lung, the top 100 clones accounted for a significantly larger cumulative share of the repertoire than in tumor tissue. Peripheral blood was not sequenced, so blood TCRbeta repertoires were not examined in the lung cancer patients of the study. Neither the sequencing platform nor unique molecular identifiers are mentioned in the methods.

The germline V gene specifies MDHEN as CDR1 and SYDVKM as CDR2. Taken from cysteine to phenylalanine, the CDR3 has 14 residues. The read is trimmed to its CDR3 DNA, 42 bases read in frame from base 1. V is reduced by 1 base and J by 6 bases, leaving a spacing of 12 bases between them. RNA was extracted from bulk unsorted tissue and checked for quality with a NanoDrop ND-1000 and an Agilent 2100. All donors had newly diagnosed lung cancer, had not received prior chemotherapy, and were admitted for thoracic surgery in China between August and November 2014. Patients with previous radiotherapy or chemotherapy, or with another concurrent cancer, were excluded from the study. Surgical tissue pieces of about 1-2.1 cm3 were preserved in RNAlater solution and stored at -80 °C until use.

The receptor's source is a woman in her sixties with non-small cell lung cancer. Input material: lung tumor tissue. The V and J genes are TRBV28 and TRBJ1-2; the D gene lacks a confident call. The CDR3 region has the sequence CASSLSPRRDGYTF. The nucleotide sequence reads TGTGCCAGCAGTTTATCCCCTAGGAGAGATGGCTACACCTTC.